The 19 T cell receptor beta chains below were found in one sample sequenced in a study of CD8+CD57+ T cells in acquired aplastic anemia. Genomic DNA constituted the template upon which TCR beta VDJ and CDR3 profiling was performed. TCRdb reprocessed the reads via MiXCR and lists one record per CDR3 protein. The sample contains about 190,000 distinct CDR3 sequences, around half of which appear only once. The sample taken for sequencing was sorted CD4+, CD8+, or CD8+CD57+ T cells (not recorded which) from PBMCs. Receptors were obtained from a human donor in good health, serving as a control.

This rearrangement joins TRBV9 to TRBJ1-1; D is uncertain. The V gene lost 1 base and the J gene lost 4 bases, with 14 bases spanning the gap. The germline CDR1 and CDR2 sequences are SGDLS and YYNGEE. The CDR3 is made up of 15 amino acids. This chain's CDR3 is CASSVRHRGSTEAFF. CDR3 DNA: TGTGCCAGCAGCGTACGCCATAGAGGAAGCACTGAAGCTTTCTTT.

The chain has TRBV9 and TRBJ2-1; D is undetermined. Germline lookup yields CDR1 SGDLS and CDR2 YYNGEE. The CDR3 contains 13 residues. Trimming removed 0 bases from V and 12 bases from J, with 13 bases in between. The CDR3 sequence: CASSVEGATLQFF. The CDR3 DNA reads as TGTGCCAGCAGCGTAGAGGGCGCGACTCTGCAGTTCTTC.

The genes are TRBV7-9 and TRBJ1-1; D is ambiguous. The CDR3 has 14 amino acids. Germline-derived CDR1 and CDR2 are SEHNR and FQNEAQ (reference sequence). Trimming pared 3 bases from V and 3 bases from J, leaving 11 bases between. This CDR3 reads CASSFRLSHTEAFF. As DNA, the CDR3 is TGTGCCAGCAGCTTTAGGCTCTCGCACACTGAAGCTTTCTTT.

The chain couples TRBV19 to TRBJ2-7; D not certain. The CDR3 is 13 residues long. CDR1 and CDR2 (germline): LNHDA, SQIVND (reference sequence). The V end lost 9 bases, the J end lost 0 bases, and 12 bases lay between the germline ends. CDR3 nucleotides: TGTGCCAGCAGCTTTGTGTTCTCCTACGAGCAGTACTTC. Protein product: CASSFVFSYEQYF.

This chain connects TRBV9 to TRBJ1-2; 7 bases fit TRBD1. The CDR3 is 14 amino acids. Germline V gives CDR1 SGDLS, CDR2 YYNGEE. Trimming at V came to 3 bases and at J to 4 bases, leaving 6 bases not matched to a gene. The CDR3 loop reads CASSGTTGSYGYTF. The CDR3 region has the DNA TGTGCCAGCAGCGGGACGACAGGGTCCTATGGCTACACCTTC.

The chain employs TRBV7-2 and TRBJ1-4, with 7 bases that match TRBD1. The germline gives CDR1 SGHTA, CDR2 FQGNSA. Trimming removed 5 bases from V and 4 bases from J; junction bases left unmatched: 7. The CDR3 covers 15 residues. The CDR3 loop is CASSPRSGGNEKLFF. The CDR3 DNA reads TGTGCCAGCAGCCCTCGCTCAGGGGGTAATGAAAAACTGTTTTTT.

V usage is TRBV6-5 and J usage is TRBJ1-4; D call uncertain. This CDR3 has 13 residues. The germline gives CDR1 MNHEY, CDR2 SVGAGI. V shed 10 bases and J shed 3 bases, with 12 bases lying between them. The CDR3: CATQRLANEKLFF. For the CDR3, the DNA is TGTGCCACTCAGAGGTTAGCTAATGAAAAACTGTTTTTT.

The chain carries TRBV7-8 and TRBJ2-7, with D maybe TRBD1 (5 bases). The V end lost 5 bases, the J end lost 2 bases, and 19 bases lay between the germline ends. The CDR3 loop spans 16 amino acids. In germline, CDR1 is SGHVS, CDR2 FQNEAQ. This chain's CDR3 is CASSNRQKRGPYEQYF. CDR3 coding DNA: TGTGCCAGCAGCAATCGACAAAAAAGGGGTCCCTACGAGCAGTACTTC.

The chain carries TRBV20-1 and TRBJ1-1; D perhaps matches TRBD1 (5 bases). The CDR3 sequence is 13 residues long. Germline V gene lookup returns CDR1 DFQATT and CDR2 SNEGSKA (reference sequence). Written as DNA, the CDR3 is TGCAGGATAGGGGAGGGGAATAGGGCTGAAGCTTTCTTT. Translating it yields CRIGEGNRAEAFF.

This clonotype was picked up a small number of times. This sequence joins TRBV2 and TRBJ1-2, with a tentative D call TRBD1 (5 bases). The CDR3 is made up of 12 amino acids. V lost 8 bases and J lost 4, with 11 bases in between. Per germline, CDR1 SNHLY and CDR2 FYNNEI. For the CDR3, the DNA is TGTGCCAGCTCGGACAAGTTCTATGGCTACACCTTC. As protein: CASSDKFYGYTF.

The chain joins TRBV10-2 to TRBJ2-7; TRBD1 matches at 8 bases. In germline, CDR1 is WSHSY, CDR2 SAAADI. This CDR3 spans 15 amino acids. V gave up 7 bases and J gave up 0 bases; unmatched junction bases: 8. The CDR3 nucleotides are TGCGCCAGCAACGCCGGGACAGGTTACTCCTACGAGCAGTACTTC. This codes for CASNAGTGYSYEQYF.

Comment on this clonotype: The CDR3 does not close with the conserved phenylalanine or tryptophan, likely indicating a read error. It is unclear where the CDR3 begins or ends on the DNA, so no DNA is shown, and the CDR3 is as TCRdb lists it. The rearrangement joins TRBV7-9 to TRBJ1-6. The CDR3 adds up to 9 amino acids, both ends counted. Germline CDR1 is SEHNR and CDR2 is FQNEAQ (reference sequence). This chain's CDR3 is CTSSLGGNY.

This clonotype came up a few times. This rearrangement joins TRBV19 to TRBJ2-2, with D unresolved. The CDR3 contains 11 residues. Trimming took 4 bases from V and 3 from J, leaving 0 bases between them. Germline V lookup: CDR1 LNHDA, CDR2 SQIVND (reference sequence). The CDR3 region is CASSNTGELFF. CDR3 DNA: TGTGCCAGTAGTAACACCGGGGAGCTGTTTTTT.

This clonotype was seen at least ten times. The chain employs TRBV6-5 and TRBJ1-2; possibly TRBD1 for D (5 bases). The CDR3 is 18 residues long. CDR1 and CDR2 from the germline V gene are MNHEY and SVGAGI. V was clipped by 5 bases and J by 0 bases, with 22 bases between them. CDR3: CASSRTRGHKASNYGYTF. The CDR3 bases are TGTGCCAGCAGTCGTACCCGGGGCCACAAGGCCTCTAACTATGGCTACACCTTC.

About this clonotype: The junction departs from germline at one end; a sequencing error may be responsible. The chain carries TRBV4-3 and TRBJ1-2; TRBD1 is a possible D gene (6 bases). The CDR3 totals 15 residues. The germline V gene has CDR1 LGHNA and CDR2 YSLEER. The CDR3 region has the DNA TGCGCCAACAGCCAAGAGAACGTTCAGGGGTATGGCTACGCCTTC. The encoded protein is CANSQENVQGYGYAF.

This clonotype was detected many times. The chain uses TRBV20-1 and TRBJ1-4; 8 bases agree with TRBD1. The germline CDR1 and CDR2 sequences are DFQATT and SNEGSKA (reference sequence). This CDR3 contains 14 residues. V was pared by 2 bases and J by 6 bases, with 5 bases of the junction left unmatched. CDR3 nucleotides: TGCAGTGCTAGAATGACAGGGGATCATGAAAAACTGTTTTTT. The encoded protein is CSARMTGDHEKLFF.

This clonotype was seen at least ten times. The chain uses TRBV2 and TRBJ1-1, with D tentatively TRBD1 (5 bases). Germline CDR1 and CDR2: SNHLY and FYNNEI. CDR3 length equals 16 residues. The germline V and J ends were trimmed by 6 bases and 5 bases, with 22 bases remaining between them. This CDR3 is CASSTPTGGVTTEAFF. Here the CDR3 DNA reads TGTGCCAGCAGCACCCCCACGGGGGGGGTAACGACTGAAGCTTTCTTT.

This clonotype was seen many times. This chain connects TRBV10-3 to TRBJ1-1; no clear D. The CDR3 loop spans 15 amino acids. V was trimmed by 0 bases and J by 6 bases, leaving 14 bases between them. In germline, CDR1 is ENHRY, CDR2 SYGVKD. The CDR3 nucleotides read TGTGCCATCAGTGAGTCGTCAGGCAACGACGCTGAAGCTTTCTTT. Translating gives CAISESSGNDAEAFF.

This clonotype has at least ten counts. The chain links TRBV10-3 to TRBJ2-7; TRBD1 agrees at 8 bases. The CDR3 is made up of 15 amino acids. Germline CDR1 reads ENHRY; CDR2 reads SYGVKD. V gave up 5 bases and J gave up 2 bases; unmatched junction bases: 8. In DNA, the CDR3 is TGTGCCATCAGTTTTCCCGGACAGGGAGCCTACGAGCAGTACTTC. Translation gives CAISFPGQGAYEQYF.